This TCR beta chain was sequenced for a study of PD-1 blockade in classical Hodgkin lymphoma. Points from the study as a whole: The study found complete responders had baseline diversity similar to newly diagnosed patients. CD4+ TCR diversity, unlike CD8+, climbed significantly by C4D1.

Trimming cost V 3 bases and J 4 bases, with 13 bases left between them. The CDR3 spans 15 residues. CDR1 ENHRY and CDR2 SYGVKD come from the germline V gene. In the case of this clone: What it binds is not known.

Sample time point: cycle 4 day 1 (C4D1), after about 6 weeks of nivolumab. Each of the patients experienced relapse following autologous stem cell transplantation, and their brentuximab vedotin exposure differed. The authors purified CD4+ T cells from thawed PBMCs by magnetic negative selection. Clones were read by immunoSEQ multiplex PCR, and TCRdb kept only the in-frame ones, dropping some. In the table there are approximately 28,000 clones, roughly 80% of which are singletons. Sequences were derived from CD4+ T cells from blood, sampled before the fourth cycle of nivolumab. The chain carries TRBV10-3 and TRBJ1-3; D possibly corresponds to TRBD1 (6 bases). The sequence came from a human donor with classical Hodgkin lymphoma. For the CDR3, the DNA is TGTGCCATCAGTGATACAGGGACCGGCGGAAACACCATATATTTT. It encodes CAISDTGTGGNTIYF.